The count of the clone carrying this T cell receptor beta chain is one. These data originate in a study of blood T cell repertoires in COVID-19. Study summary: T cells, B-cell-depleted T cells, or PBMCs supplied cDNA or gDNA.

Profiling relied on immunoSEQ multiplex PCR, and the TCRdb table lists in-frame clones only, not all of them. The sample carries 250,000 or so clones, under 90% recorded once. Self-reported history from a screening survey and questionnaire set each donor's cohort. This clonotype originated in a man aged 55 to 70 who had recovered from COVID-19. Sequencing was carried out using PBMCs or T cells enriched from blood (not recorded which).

DNA for the CDR3: TGTGCCAGTAGACGGGACAGGGATGGCACTGAAGCTTTCTTT. Encoded protein: CASRRDRDGTEAFF. The rearrangement links TRBV19 to TRBJ1-1; 9 nucleotides align to TRBD1. The CDR3 sequence is 14 residues long. CDR1 is LNHDA and CDR2 is SQIVND in the germline V gene (reference sequence). Losses at the gene ends were 6 bases for V and 4 bases for J; bases not matched to a gene: 6.